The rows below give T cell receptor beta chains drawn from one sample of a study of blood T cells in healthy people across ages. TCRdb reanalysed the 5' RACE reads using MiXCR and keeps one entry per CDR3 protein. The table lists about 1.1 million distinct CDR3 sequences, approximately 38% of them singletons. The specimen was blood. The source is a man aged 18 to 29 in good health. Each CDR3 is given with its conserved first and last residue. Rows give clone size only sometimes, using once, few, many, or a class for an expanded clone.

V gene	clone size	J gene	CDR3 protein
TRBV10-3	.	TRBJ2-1	CAISDRDIDNEQFF
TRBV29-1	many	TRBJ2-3	CSVGGRRDTQYF
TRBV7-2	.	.	CASSLSITGGSYNEQYF
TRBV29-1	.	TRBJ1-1	CSVVGSEAFF
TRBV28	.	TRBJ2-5	CASSLIALGEETQYF
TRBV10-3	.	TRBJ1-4	CAISLDRVFEKLFF
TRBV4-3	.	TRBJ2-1	CTSSRRQGAYNEQFF
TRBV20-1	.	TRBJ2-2	CSARTPGLSNTGELFF
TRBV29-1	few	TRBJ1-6	CSVALDRDNSPLHF
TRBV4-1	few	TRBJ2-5	CASSQDFRAETQYF
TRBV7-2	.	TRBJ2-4	CASSLVGTGMGVEQYF
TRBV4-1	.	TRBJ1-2	CASSQESHGYTF
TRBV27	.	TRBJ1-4	CASSFRRQTEKLFF
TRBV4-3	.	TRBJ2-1	CASSQDVRVHEQFF
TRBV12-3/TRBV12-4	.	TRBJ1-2	CASSLGGAEQGYTF
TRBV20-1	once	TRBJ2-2	CSARDGGRWNTGELFF
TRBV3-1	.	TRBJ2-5	CASSQDWTGGETQYF